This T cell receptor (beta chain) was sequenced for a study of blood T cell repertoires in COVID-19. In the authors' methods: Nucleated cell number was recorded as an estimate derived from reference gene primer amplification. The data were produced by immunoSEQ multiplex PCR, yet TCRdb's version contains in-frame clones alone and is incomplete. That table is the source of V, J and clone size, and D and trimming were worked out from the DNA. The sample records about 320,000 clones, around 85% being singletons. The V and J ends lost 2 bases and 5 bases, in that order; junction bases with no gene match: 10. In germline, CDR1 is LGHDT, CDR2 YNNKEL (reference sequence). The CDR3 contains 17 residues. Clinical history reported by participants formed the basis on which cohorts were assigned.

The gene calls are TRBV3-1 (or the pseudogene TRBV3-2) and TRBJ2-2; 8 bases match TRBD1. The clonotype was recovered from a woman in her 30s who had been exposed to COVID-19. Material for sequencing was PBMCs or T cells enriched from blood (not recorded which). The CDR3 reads CASSQRRQGMLTGELFF. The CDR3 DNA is TGTGCCAGCAGCCAACGAAGACAGGGGATGTTGACCGGGGAGCTGTTTTTT.